These 9 T cell receptor beta chains share one sample of origin, sequenced in a study of graft-versus-host responses after intestinal transplantation. No antigen has been assigned to these receptors. Some clones are missing from TCRdb's copy, which holds only in-frame ones; the method was immunoSEQ multiplex PCR. The sample records tens of thousands of clones, 90% to 95% being singletons. The material was unstimulated CD8+ T cells sorted from spleen or lymph node cells, obtained before transplant. The source is a human donor who was the organ donor for an intestinal transplant.

This clone was observed once. The rearrangement uses TRBV10-2 and TRBJ2-1; 10 bases are a match to TRBD2. V shed 1 base, J shed 8 bases, and the junction held 11 bases outside the gene matches. Germline V lookup: CDR1 WSHSY, CDR2 SAAADI. CDR3 length: 17 amino acids. CDR3 in amino acids: CASSEWGLSGGADEQFF. The CDR3 region has the DNA TGCGCCAGCAGTGAGTGGGGACTAAGCGGGGGGGCCGATGAGCAGTTCTTC.

V usage is TRBV4-3 and J usage is TRBJ1-2; D is undetermined. CDR1 is LGHNA, CDR2 YSLEER, per germline. The germline V and J ends were trimmed by 1 base and 3 bases, with 15 bases remaining between them. The CDR3 totals 16 residues. The CDR3 nucleotides read TGCGCCAGCAGCCAAGGGACGGAATATGGGGACTATGGCTACACCTTC. Its translation: CASSQGTEYGDYGYTF.

The J gene is TRBJ2-7, the V gene TRBV28; possibly TRBD1 for D (5 bases). The V end lost 2 bases, the J end lost 2 bases, and 10 bases lay between the germline ends. Germline CDR1 and CDR2: MDHEN and SYDVKM. This CDR3 has 14 residues. CDR3 coding DNA: TGTGCCAGCAGTTTAACCAGGGCCCCCTACGAGCAGTACTTC. It yields the protein CASSLTRAPYEQYF.

V gene TRBV27 combines with J gene TRBJ2-7; TRBD1 matches at 8 bases. V lost 2 bases, J lost 4 bases, and 7 bases stayed unmatched. This CDR3 contains 15 residues. The germline CDR1 and CDR2 sequences are MNHEY and SMNVEV (reference sequence). CDR3 in amino acids: CASSLDRQGLYEQYF. CDR3 sequence (DNA): TGTGCCAGCAGTTTAGACAGACAGGGGCTGTACGAGCAGTACTTC.

The J gene is TRBJ2-2, the V gene TRBV7-8; the D call may be TRBD1 or TRBD2 (5 bases each). Germline CDR1 and CDR2: SGHVS and FQNEAQ. This CDR3 contains 15 residues. V lost 5 bases, J lost 7 bases, and 17 bases lay in between. CDR3 nucleotides: TGTGCCAGCAGCCAGGGAGTTCAGCTCAACGGGGAGCTGTTTTTT. Translated, it gives CASSQGVQLNGELFF. Full variable domain (outside the CDR3, taken from reference TRBV7-8 and TRBJ2-2): GAGVSQSPRYKVAKRGQDVALRCDPISGHVSLFWYQQALGQGPEFLTYFQNEAQLDKSGLPSDRFFAERPEGSVSTLKIQRTQQEDSAVYLCASSQGVQLNGELFFGEGSRLTVL.

The chain recombines TRBV2 with TRBJ2-7; 11 bases map to TRBD2. Germline CDR1 is SNHLY and CDR2 is FYNNEI. This CDR3 has 16 amino acids. V lost 2 bases, J lost 3 bases, and 6 bases stayed unmatched. The CDR3 region is CASSEWGLAESYEQYF. CDR3 coding DNA: TGTGCCAGCAGTGAATGGGGACTAGCGGAGAGCTACGAGCAGTACTTC.

The chain links TRBV19 to TRBJ1-1, with a possible D match to TRBD1 (5 bases). The V gene lost 5 bases and the J gene lost 7 bases, with 11 bases spanning the gap. Germline values: CDR1 LNHDA, CDR2 SQIVND (reference sequence). The CDR3 has 12 amino acids. The CDR3 nucleotides read TGTGCCAGTAGTTGGGGCTCTAGTGAAGCTTTCTTT. Protein: CASSWGSSEAFF.

This chain links TRBV10-3 with TRBJ2-5; 9 bases fit TRBD1. This CDR3 region has 15 residues. V gave up 4 bases and J gave up 0 bases; unmatched junction bases: 3. The germline V gene encodes CDR1 ENHRY and CDR2 SYGVKD. CDR3 sequence (DNA): TGTGCCATCAGTGGCGGGACAGGGTACCAAGAGACCCAGTACTTC. Translating it yields CAISGGTGYQETQYF.

V gene TRBV28 combines with J gene TRBJ1-1, with TRBD1 matching 9 bases. The junction had 10 bases not matched to a gene; V was cut back by 5 bases and J by 6 bases. This CDR3 spans 15 amino acids. The germline gives CDR1 MDHEN, CDR2 SYDVKM. This chain's CDR3 is CASSLPSGTGSEAFF. CDR3 coding DNA: TGTGCCAGCAGTCTGCCCTCCGGGACAGGGTCTGAAGCTTTCTTT.